The entry below gives a single T cell receptor beta chain sequence along with its context. The antigen remains unidentified. The entry originates in a study of OX40 agonist ivuxolimab in advanced cancers. Turning to the study itself: The mean age was about 61 years, ranging from about 23 to 79, with 65% to 85% of participants male.

Study-level findings and limits: At 0.1 to 3.0 mg/kg, CD4+ and CD8+ blood T cells expanded clonally by week 6.

Generated by immunoSEQ multiplex PCR, the TCRdb table keeps only in-frame clones and is missing some. The table shows about 87,000 clones, with about 86% occurring only once. The sequenced sample was CD4+ or CD8+ T cells sorted from blood, obtained in a trial of the OX40 agonist ivuxolimab. This sequence originates from an adult with an advanced solid tumor such as melanoma, head and neck, liver or kidney cancer.

The CDR3 bases are TGCGCCAGCAGCCAGGGATGGACTAGCGGGAGTGGTGTAGATACGCAGTATTTT. Amino acids: CASSQGWTSGSGVDTQYF. This chain links TRBV4-3 with TRBJ2-3; 13 bases match TRBD2. The CDR3 extends over 18 amino acids. The germline CDR1 and CDR2 sequences are LGHNA and YSLEER. V lost 3 bases, J lost 5 bases, and 11 bases stayed unmatched.